The clone carrying this T cell receptor beta chain was seen only a few times. The data belong to a study of blood T cell repertoires in COVID-19. Study-wide background: Researchers got acute and convalescent COVID-19 samples from the United States, Italy and Spain.

Authors' data handling: Estimation of nucleated cell counts relied on the amplification of reference gene primers. Some clones are missing from TCRdb's copy, which holds only in-frame ones; the method was immunoSEQ multiplex PCR. The V and J calls and the clone size are those of that table, but D and trimming were determined from the DNA. This sample has around 430,000 clones, with approximately 87% found just once. The CDR3 is made up of 13 amino acids. Trimming stripped 5 bases from V and 5 bases from J, with 9 bases between. In germline, CDR1 is SGHTA, CDR2 FQGNSA. The gene calls are TRBV7-2 and TRBJ2-2, with TRBD2 as a possible D gene (5 bases). Sequenced sample: PBMCs or T cells enriched from blood (not recorded which). The receptor's source is a woman aged 45-65 years who had recovered from COVID-19. CDR3 bases: TGTGCCAGCAGCACTACTAGAACCGGGGAGCTGTTTTTT. Encoded protein: CASSTTRTGELFF. The complete variable domain, with remaining parts taken from reference TRBV7-2 and TRBJ2-2, reads GAGVSQSPSNKVTEKGKDVELRCDPISGHTALYWYRQSLGQGLEFLIYFQGNSAPDKSGLPSDRFSAERTGGSVSTLTIQRTQQEDSAVYLCASSTTRTGELFFGEGSRLTVL.